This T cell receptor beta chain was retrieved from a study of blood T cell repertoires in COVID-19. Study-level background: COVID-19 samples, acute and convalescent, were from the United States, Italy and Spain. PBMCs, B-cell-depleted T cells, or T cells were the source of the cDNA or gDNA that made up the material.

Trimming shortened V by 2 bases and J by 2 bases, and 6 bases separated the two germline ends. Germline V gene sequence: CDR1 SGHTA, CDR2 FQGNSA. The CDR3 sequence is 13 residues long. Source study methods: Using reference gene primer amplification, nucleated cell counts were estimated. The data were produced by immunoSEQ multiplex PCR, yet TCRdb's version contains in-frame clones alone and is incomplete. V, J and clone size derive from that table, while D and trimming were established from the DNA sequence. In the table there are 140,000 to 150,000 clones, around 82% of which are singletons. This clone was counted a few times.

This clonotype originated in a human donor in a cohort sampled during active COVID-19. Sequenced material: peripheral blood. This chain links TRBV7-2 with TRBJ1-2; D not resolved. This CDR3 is CASSLNRNYGYTF. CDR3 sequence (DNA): TGTGCCAGCAGCTTAAACAGAAACTATGGCTACACCTTC.